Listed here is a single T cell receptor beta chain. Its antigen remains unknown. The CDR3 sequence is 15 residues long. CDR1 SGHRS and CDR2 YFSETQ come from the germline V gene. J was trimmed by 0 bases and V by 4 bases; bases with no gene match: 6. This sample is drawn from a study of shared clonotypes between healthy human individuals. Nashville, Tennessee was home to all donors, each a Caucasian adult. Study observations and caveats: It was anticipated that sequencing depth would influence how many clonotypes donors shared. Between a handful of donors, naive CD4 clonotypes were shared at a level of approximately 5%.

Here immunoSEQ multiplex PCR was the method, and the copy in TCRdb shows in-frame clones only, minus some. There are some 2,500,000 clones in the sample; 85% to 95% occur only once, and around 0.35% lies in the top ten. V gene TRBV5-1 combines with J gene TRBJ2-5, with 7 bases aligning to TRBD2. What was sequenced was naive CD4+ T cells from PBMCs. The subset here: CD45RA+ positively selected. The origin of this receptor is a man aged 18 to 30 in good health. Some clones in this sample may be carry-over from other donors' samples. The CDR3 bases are TGCGCCAGCAGCCCCTACGGGACTAACCAAGAGACCCAGTACTTC. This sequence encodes CASSPYGTNQETQYF. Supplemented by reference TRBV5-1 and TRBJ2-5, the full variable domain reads KAGVTQTPRYLIKTRGQQVTLSCSPISGHRSVSWYQQTPGQGLQFLFEYFSETQRNKGNFPGRFSGRQFSNSRSEMNVSTLELGDSALYLCASSPYGTNQETQYFGPGTRLLVL.